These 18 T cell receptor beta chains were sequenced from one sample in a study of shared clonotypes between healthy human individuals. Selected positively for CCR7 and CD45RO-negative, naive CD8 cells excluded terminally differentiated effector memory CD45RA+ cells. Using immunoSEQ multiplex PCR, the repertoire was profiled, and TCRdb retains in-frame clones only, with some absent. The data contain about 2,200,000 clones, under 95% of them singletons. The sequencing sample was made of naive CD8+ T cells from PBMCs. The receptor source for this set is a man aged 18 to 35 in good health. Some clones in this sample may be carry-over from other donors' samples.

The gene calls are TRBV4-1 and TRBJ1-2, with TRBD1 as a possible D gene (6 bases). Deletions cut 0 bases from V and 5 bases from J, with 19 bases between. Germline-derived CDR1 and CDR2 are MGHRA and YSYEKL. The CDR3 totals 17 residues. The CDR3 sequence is CASSQDWGGLQPYGYTF. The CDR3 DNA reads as TGCGCCAGCAGCCAAGATTGGGGGGGGCTACAGCCATATGGCTACACCTTC.

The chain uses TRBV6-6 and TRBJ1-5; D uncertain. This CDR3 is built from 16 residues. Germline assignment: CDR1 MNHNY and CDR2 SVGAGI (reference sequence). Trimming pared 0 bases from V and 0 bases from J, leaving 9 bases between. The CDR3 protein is CASSYSTSYSNQPQHF. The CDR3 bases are TGTGCCAGCAGTTACTCGACCAGTTATAGCAATCAGCCCCAGCATTTT.

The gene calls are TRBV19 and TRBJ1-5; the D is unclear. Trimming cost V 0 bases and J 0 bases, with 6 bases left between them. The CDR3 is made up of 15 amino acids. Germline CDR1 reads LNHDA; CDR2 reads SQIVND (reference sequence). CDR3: CASSIDPFSNQPQHF. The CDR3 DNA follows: TGTGCCAGTAGTATAGATCCGTTTAGCAATCAGCCCCAGCATTTT. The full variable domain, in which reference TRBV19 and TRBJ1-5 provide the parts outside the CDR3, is DGGITQSPKYLFRKEGQNVTLSCEQNLNHDAMYWYRQDPGQGLRLIYYSQIVNDFQKGDIAEGYSVSREKKESFPLTVTSAQKNPTAFYLCASSIDPFSNQPQHFGDGTRLSIL.

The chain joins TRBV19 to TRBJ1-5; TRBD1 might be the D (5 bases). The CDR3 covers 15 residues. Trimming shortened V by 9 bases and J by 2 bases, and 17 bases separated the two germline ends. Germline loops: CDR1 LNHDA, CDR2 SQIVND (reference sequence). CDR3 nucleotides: TGTGCCAGCAAAAGGGACGGCATGGGCAATCAGCCCCAGCATTTT. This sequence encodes CASKRDGMGNQPQHF. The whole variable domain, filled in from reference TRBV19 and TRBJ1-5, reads DGGITQSPKYLFRKEGQNVTLSCEQNLNHDAMYWYRQDPGQGLRLIYYSQIVNDFQKGDIAEGYSVSREKKESFPLTVTSAQKNPTAFYLCASKRDGMGNQPQHFGDGTRLSIL.

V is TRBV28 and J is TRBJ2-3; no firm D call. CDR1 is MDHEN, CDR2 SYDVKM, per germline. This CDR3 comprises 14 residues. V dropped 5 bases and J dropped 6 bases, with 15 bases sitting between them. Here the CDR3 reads CASSTRARPDTQYF. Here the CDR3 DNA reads TGTGCCAGCAGTACCCGGGCCCGCCCGGATACGCAGTATTTT. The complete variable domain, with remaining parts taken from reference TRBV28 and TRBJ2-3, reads DVKVTQSSRYLVKRTGEKVFLECVQDMDHENMFWYRQDPGLGLRLIYFSYDVKMKEKGDIPEGYSVSREKKERFSLILESASTNQTSMYLCASSTRARPDTQYFGPGTRLTVL.

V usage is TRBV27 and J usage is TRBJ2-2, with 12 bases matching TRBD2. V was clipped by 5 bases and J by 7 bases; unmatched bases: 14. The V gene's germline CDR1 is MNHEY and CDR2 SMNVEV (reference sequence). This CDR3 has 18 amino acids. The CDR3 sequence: CASSPTLTSGRGGGELFF. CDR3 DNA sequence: TGTGCCAGCAGTCCAACTCTGACTAGCGGGAGAGGGGGCGGGGAGCTGTTTTTT.

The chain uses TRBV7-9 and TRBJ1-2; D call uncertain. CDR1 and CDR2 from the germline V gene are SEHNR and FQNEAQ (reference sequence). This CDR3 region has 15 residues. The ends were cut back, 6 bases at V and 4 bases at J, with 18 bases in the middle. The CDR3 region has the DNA TGTGCCAGCAGACAAATCGTTCCGGAGAGCTATGGCTACACCTTC. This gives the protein CASRQIVPESYGYTF.

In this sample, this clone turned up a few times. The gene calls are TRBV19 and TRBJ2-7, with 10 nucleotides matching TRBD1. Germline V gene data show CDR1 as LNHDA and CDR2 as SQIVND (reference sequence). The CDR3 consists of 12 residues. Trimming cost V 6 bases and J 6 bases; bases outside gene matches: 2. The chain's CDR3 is CASSGQGVEQYF. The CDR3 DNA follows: TGTGCCAGTAGCGGACAGGGGGTCGAGCAGTACTTC.

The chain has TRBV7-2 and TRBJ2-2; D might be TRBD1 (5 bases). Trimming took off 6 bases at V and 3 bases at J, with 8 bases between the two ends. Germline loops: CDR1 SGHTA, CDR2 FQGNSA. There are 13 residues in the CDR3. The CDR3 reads CASRSRDTGELFF. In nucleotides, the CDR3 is TGTGCCAGCAGGTCCAGGGACACCGGGGAGCTGTTTTTT.

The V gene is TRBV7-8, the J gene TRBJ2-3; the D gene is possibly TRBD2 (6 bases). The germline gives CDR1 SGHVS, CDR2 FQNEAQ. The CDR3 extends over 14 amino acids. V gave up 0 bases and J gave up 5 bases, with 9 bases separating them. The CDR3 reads CASSLAQGLDTQYF. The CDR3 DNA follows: TGTGCCAGCAGCTTAGCCCAGGGACTAGATACGCAGTATTTT.

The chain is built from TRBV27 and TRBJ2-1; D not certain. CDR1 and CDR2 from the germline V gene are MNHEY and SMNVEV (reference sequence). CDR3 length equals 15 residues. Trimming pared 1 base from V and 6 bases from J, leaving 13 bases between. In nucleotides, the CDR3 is TGTGCCAGCAGTTTATTACTACTCGATACCAATGAGCAGTTCTTC. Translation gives CASSLLLLDTNEQFF.

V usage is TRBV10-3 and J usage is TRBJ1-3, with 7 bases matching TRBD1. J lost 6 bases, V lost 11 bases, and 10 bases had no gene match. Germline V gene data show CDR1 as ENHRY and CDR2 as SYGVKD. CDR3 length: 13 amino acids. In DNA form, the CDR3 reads TGTGCCTCCAGGGGGGCAGGGGAAAACACCATATATTTT. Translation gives CASRGAGENTIYF.

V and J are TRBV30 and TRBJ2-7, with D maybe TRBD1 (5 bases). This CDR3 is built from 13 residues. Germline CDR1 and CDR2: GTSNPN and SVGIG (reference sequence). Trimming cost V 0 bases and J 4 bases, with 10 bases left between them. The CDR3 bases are TGTGCCTGGAGTGTTGGGGCTGGTTACGAGCAGTACTTC. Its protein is CAWSVGAGYEQYF.

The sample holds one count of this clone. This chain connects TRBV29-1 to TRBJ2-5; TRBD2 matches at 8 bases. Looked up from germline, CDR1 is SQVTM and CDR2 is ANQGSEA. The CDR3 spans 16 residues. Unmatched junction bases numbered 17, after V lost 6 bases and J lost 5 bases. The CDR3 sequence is CSVELIAGTDVETQYF. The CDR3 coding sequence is TGCAGCGTCGAACTAATAGCGGGAACGGATGTGGAGACCCAGTACTTC.

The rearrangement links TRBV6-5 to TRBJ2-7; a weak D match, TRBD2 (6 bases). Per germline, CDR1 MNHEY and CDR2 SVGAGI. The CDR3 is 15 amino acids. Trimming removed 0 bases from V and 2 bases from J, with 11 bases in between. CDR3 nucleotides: TGTGCCAGCAGTTACTCTATGGGGGAGGCCTACGAGCAGTACTTC. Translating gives CASSYSMGEAYEQYF.

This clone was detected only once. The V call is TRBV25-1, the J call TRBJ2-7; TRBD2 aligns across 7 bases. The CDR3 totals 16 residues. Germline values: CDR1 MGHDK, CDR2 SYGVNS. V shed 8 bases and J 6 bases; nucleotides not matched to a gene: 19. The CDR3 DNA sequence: TGTGCCAGCCAAGCCAACCGGGACTACTCTATCGGCGAGCAGTACTTC. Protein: CASQANRDYSIGEQYF.

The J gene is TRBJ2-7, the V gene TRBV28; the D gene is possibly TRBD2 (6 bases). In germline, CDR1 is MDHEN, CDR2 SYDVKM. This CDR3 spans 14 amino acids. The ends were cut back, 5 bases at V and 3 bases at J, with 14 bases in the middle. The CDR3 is CASSGGILSYEQYF. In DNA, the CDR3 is TGTGCCAGCAGTGGAGGGATACTGAGCTACGAGCAGTACTTC.

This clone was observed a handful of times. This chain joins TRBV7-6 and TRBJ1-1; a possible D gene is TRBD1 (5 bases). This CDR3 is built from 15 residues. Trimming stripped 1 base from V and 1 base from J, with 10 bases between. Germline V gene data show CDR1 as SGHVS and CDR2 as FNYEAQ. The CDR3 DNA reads TGTGCCAGCAGCTTAGGGTTGGGGGAGAACACTGAAGCTTTCTTT. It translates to CASSLGLGENTEAFF.